This T cell receptor (beta chain) is from a study of patients and donors after allogeneic stem cell transplantation. TCRdb ran MiXCR on the RT-PCR reads and lists one entry per CDR3 protein. This sample yields some 200,000 distinct CDR3 sequences, of which about 40% are seen a single time; about 33% belongs to the top ten. This CDR3 region has 16 residues. The V gene lost 0 bases and the J gene lost 3 bases, with 12 bases spanning the gap. The sequenced sample was blood, either unsorted or a sorted T cell fraction (not recorded which). This receptor was obtained from a human donor who was either an allogeneic HSCT recipient or a stem cell or donor lymphocyte infusion donor (not recorded which). It is not recorded whose cells these are; they may come from a transplant donor. The rearrangement uses TRBV23-1 and TRBJ1-5, with D perhaps TRBD1 (5 bases). TRBV23-1 is classed as an ORF, of uncertain function. CDR3 protein: CASSQSGGGYNQPQHF. In DNA, the CDR3 is TGCGCCAGCAGTCAATCTGGCGGGGGGTACAATCAGCCCCAGCATTTT.